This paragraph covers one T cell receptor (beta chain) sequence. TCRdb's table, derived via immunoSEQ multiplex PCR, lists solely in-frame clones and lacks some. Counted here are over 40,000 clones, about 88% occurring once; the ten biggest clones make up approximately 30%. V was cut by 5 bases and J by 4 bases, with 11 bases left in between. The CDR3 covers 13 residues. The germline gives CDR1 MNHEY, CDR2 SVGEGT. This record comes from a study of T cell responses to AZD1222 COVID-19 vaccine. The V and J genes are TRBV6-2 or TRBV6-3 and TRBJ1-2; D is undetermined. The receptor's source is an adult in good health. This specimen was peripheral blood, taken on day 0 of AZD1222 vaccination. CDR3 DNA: TGTGCCAGCAGTCAAGATATGGGCTATGGCTACACCTTC. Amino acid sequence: CASSQDMGYGYTF.